This T cell receptor beta chain was sequenced during a study of OX40 agonist ivuxolimab in advanced cancers. From germline, CDR1 is SGHRS and CDR2 YFSETQ. V dropped 7 bases and J dropped 4 bases, with 20 bases sitting between them. The CDR3 has 15 residues. Repertoires were generated with immunoSEQ multiplex PCR, while TCRdb's copy carries only in-frame clones and drops some. The table has some 58,000 clones, around 85% seen once. The study, taken as a whole, reports: Expanded clones were, on average, more numerous among CD8+ T cells than CD4+.

Details on this clone: As yet, its antigen is unknown.

Material: CD4+ or CD8+ T cells sorted from blood, obtained in a trial of the OX40 agonist ivuxolimab. This TCR derives from an adult with an advanced solid tumor such as melanoma, head and neck, liver or kidney cancer. This chain connects TRBV5-1 to TRBJ1-1; D is perhaps TRBD1 (5 bases). CDR3 bases: TGCGCCAGCGCGAAGGGCCTTGGGCAGGGCACTGAAGCTTTCTTT. Translating gives CASAKGLGQGTEAFF.